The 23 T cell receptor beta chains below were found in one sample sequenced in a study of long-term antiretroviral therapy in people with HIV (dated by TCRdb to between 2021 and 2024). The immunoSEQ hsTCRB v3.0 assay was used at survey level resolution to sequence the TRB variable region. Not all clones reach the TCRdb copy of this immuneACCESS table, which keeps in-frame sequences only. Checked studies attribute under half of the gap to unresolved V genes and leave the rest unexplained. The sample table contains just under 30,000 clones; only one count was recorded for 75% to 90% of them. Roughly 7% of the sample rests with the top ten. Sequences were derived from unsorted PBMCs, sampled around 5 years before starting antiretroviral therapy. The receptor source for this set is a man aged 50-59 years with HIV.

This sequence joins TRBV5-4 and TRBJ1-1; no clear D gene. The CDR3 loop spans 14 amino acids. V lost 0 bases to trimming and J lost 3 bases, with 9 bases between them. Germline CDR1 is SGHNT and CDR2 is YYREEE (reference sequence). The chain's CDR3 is CASSLGQSYTEAFF. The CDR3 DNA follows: TGTGCCAGCAGCTTGGGGCAGTCATACACTGAAGCTTTCTTT.

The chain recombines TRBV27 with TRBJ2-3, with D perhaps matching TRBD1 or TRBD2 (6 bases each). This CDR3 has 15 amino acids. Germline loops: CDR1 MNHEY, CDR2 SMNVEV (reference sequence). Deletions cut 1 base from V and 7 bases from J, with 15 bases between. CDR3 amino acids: CASSLYHRGRHTQYF. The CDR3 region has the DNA TGTGCCAGCAGTTTATATCACCGGGGGCGGCATACGCAGTATTTT.

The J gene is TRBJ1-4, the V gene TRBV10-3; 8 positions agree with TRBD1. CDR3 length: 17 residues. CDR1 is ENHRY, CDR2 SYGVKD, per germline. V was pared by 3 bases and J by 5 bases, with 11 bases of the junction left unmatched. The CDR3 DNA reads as TGTGCCATCAGTGATCAGATTTTAGGGACAGGAAATGAAAAACTGTTTTTT. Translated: CAISDQILGTGNEKLFF.

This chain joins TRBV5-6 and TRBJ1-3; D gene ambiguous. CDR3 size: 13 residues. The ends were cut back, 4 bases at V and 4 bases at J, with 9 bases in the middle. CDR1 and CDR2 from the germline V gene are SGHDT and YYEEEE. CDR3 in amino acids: CASSIYGGNTIYF. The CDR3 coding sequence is TGTGCCAGCAGCATTTATGGGGGAAACACCATATATTTT.

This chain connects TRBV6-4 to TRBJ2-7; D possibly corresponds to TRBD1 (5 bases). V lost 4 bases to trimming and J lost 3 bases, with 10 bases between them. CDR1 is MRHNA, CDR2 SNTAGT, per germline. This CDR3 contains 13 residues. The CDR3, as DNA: TGTGCCAGCAGTGTGTCTCAGGGCTACGAGCAGTACTTC. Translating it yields CASSVSQGYEQYF.

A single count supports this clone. CDR3 bases: TGTGCCAGCAGCCAGACAGGGGTCTATGGCTACACCTTC. This encodes CASSQTGVYGYTF. The chain links TRBV7-8 to TRBJ1-2; 8 nucleotides align to TRBD1. With 5 bases clipped from V and 4 bases from J, the junction kept 3 bases outside the gene matches. The CDR3 has 13 residues. The V gene's germline CDR1 is SGHVS and CDR2 FQNEAQ. Variable domain in full (rest from reference TRBV7-8 and TRBJ1-2): GAGVSQSPRYKVAKRGQDVALRCDPISGHVSLFWYQQALGQGPEFLTYFQNEAQLDKSGLPSDRFFAERPEGSVSTLKIQRTQQEDSAVYLCASSQTGVYGYTFGSGTRLTVV.

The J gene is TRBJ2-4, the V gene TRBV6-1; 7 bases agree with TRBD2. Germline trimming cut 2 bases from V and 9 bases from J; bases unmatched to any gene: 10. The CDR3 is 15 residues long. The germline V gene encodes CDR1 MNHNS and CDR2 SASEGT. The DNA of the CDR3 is TGTGCCAGCAGTGAACTGGGAGGGTCTGGTGCCATTCAGTACTTC. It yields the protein CASSELGGSGAIQYF.

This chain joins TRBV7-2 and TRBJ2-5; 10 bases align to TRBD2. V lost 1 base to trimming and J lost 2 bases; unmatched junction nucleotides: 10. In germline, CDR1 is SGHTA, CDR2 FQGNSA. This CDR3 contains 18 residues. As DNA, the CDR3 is TGTGCCAGCAGCTTAGTCCCCGCAGGACTAGCGGTACAAGAGACCCAGTACTTC. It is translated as CASSLVPAGLAVQETQYF.

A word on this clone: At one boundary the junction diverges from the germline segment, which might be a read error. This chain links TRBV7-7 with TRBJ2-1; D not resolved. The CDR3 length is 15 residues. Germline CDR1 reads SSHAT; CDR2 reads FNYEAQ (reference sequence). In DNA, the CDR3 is TGTGCTAGCAGCTTTAGACTGGATTCCTACAATGAGCAGTTCTTC. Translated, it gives CASSFRLDSYNEQFF.

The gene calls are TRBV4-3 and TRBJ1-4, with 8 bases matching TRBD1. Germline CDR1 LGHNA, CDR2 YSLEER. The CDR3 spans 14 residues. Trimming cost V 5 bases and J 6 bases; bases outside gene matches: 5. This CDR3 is CASSLDRGDEKLFF. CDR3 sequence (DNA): TGCGCCAGCAGCTTAGACAGGGGAGATGAAAAACTGTTTTTT.

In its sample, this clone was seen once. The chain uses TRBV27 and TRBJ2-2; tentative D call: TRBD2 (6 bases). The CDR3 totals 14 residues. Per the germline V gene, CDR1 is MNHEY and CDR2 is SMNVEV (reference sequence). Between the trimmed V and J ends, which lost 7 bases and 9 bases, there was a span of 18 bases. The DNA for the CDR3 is TGTGCCAGCACTTCGGAGGGCACCGTAAGGGAGCTGTTTTTT. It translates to CASTSEGTVRELFF.

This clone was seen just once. CDR3 bases: TGTGCCAGCTCACCCACGACGGTTGAAGCTTTCTTT. Protein product: CASSPTTVEAFF. The chain combines TRBV18 with TRBJ1-1; D gene unclear. This CDR3 is built from 12 residues. Trimming left V 3 bases short and J 7 bases short, with 9 bases between. Germline values: CDR1 KGHSH, CDR2 LQKENI.

The CDR3 DNA is TGTGCCAGCAGCTTTATCAGGGGGACGCATTCACCCCTCCACTTT. Its protein product is CASSFIRGTHSPLHF. The V gene is TRBV5-8, the J gene TRBJ1-6; 7 positions match TRBD1. Germline CDR1 SGHTS, CDR2 YDEGEE. With V trimmed by 2 bases and J by 8 bases, 7 bases remained unmatched. CDR3 size: 15 residues.

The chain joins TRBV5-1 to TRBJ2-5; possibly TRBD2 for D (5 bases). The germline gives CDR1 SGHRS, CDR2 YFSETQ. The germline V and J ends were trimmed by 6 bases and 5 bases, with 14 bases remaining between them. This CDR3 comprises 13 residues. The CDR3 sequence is CASINLPGETQYF. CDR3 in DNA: TGCGCCAGCATTAACCTCCCGGGGGAGACCCAGTACTTC.

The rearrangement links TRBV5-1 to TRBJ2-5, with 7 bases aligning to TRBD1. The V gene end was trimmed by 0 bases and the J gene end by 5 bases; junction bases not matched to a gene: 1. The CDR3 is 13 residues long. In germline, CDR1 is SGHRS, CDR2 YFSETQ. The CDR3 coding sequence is TGCGCCAGCAGCTTGGAGGGGGCGGAGACCCAGTACTTC. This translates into CASSLEGAETQYF.

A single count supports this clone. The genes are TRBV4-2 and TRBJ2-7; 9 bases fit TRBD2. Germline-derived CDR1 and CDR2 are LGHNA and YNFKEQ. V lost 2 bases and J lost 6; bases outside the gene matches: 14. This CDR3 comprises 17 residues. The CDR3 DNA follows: TGTGCCAGCAGCCAACCCGCGGGAGGGAATCGGGGCCTCGAGCAGTACTTC. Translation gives CASSQPAGGNRGLEQYF.

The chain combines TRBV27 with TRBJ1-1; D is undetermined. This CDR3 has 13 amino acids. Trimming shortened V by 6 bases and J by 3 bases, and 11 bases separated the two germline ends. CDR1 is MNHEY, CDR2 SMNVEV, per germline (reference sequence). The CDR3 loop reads CASSEAGYTEAFF. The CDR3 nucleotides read TGTGCCAGCAGCGAGGCGGGTTACACTGAAGCTTTCTTT.

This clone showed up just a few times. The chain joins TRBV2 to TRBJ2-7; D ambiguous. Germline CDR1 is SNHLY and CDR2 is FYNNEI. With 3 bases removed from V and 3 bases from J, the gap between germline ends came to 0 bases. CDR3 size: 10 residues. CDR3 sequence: CASSDYEQYF. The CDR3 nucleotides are TGTGCCAGCAGTGACTACGAGCAGTACTTC.

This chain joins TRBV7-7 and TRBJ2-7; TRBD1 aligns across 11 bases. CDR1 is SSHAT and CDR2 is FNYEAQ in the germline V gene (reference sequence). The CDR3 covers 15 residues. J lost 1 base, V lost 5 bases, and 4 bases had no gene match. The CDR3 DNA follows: TGTGCCAGCAGCCCCGGGACAGGGGGATCCTACGAGCAGTACTTC. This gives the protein CASSPGTGGSYEQYF. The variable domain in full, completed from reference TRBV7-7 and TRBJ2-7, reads GAGVSQSPRYKVTKRGQDVTLRCDPISSHATLYWYQQALGQGPEFLTYFNYEAQPDKSGLPSDRFSAERPEGSISTLTIQRTEQRDSAMYRCASSPGTGGSYEQYFGPGTRLTVT.

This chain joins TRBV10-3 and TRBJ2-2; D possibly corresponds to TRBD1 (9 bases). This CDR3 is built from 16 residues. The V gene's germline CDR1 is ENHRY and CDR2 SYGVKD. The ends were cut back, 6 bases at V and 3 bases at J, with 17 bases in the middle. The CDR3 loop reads CAISGRGTGHTGELFF. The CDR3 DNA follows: TGTGCCATCAGCGGGAGGGGGACAGGGCACACCGGGGAGCTGTTTTTT.

In DNA form, the CDR3 reads TGTGCCAGCAGTGTGGGACCGGCAACGCATGGCTACACCTTC. It translates to CASSVGPATHGYTF. The J gene is TRBJ1-2, the V gene TRBV2; possible D gene TRBD1, 5 bases. The CDR3 contains 14 residues. Germline values: CDR1 SNHLY, CDR2 FYNNEI. V lost 4 bases to trimming and J lost 6 bases, with 15 bases between them.

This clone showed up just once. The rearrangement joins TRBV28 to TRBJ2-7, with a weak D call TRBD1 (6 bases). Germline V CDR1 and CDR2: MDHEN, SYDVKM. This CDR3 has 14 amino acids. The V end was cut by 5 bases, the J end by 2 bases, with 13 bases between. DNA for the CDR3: TGTGCCAGCAGTCCCGGCGGACAGACCTACGAGCAGTACTTC. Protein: CASSPGGQTYEQYF.

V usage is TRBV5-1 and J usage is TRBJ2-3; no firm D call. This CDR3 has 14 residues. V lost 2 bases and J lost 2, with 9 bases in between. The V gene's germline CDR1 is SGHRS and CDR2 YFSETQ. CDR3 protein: CASSFGAHTDTQYF. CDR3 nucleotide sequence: TGCGCCAGCAGCTTTGGCGCCCACACAGATACGCAGTATTTT.